Reported below is one T cell receptor (beta chain). These data belong to a study of blood T cell repertoires in COVID-19. The wider study: In each case, the material was cDNA or gDNA derived from T cells, B-cell-depleted T cells, or PBMCs.

Clones were sequenced by immunoSEQ multiplex PCR, and TCRdb holds only the in-frame ones, with some missing. Of about 73,000 clones in the sample, 75% to 80% were seen once. Deletions cut 1 base from V and 5 bases from J, with 8 bases between. Germline values: CDR1 SQVTM, CDR2 ANQGSEA. This CDR3 spans 12 amino acids. The sequencing input was peripheral blood. J is TRBJ2-5 and V is TRBV29-1; D is ambiguous. This sequence originates from a man in his 70s with COVID-19, enrolled during active disease. CDR3: CSVEGMSETQYF. The CDR3 nucleotides are TGCAGCGTTGAAGGAATGAGTGAGACCCAGTACTTC. Drawing the rest from reference TRBV29-1 and TRBJ2-5, the complete variable domain is SAVISQKPSRDICQRGTSLTIQCQVDSQVTMMFWYRQQPGQSLTLIATANQGSEATYESGFVIDKFPISRPNLTFSTLTVSNMSPEDSSIYLCSVEGMSETQYFGPGTRLLVL.